This TCR beta chain stems from a study of shared clonotypes between healthy human individuals. Whole-study context: Every donor yielded three CD4 naive, three CD4 memory, two CD8 naive and one CD8 memory plate.

This table comes from immunoSEQ multiplex PCR, and its TCRdb copy is limited to in-frame clones, with some not included. This sample has about 2.1 million clones, with more than 85% found just once. Only CD45RO-negative cells positively selected for CCR7 counted as naive CD8 cells, so terminally differentiated effector memory CD45RA+ cells were excluded. This receptor was identified in a man in his late teens or twenties in good health. Some clones in this sample may be carry-over from other donors' samples. The sequenced material came from naive CD8+ T cells from PBMCs.

The CDR3 DNA sequence: TGTGCCACCAGTAATACAGGGGTCGGTGAAAAACTGTTTTTT. This gives the protein CATSNTGVGEKLFF. The rearrangement uses TRBV15 and TRBJ1-4, with TRBD1 matching over 7 bases. The CDR3 has 14 residues. The trim removed 6 bases at V and 7 bases at J, leaving 8 bases unmatched. The germline V gene has CDR1 LNHNV and CDR2 YYDKDF (reference sequence).